This T cell receptor beta chain was documented in a study of metastatic and nonmetastatic thyroid tumors. Overall study: Repertoires of blood and of tissue (tumor or nodule) from malignant and benign thyroid patients were compared.

This clone occurred many times. The CDR3 is 16 residues long. CDR1 and CDR2 (germline): KGHSH, LQKENI. V dropped 5 bases and J dropped 0 bases, with 15 bases sitting between them. TCRdb re-called the PCR reads through MiXCR. The sample lists 11,000 to 15,000 clones; approximately 31% were seen once. Thyroid surgery had not been preceded by any treatment in any patient. This sequence originates from a female donor with papillary thyroid cancer or a benign thyroid nodule (not recorded which). Some clones in this sample may be carry-over from other donors' samples. The sequencing input was tumor tissue. V is TRBV18 and J is TRBJ2-3, with unresolved D. CDR3 loop: CASSKREGASTDTQYF. The CDR3 DNA is TGTGCCAGCTCAAAGCGTGAAGGCGCTAGCACAGATACGCAGTATTTT.